This T cell receptor beta chain comes out of a study of beta chain features in type 1 diabetes. Expressed TCRB transcripts were sequenced, since all the RNA that had been isolated was reverse transcribed. Only in-frame clones appear in the TCRdb table, and some are missing; sequencing was by immunoSEQ multiplex PCR. The sample holds 200,000 to 250,000 clones, 14% seen once. Germline assignment: CDR1 MNHNY and CDR2 SVGAGI (reference sequence). The CDR3 covers 12 residues. V lost 6 bases to trimming and J lost 7 bases; unmatched junction nucleotides: 5. Study-wide findings and caveats: The similarity of naive, central memory and Treg TCRB repertoires appeared greater among patients than among healthy donors. Researchers report that Type 1 diabetes patients had moderately but significantly shorter TCRB CDR3s across all four CD4+ subsets.

The table lists this clone with a few counts. Its antigen is not known. Sequences were obtained from naive CD4+ T cells from blood. The chain links TRBV6-6 to TRBJ1-2; TRBD1 matches 7 bases. The sequence derives from a man aged 25-45 years with type 1 diabetes. The CDR3 protein is CASSIQGFGYTF. CDR3 DNA: TGTGCCAGCAGCATACAGGGGTTTGGCTACACCTTC.